A selection of T cell receptor beta chains follows, all from one sample in a study of cytomegalovirus exposure and HLA in healthy donors. Sequenced by immunoSEQ multiplex PCR; TCRdb stores in-frame clones only, minus some. In total, the table holds just over 60,000 clones. Sequenced: PBMCs. These receptors were collected from a man aged 25-40 years in good health and CMV-seropositive. Each CDR3 is given with its conserved first and last residue. Fields, in order: V gene, D gene, J gene, CDR3 protein, CDR3 DNA. The D gene is left open where the match is weak.

TRBV30	TRBD1	TRBJ1-2	CAWSEGADYGYTF	TGTGCCTGGAGTGAGGGGGCCGACTATGGCTACACCTTC
TRBV6-5	NA	TRBJ2-2	CASSYSGEPNTGELFF	TGTGCCAGCAGTTACTCAGGGGAACCGAACACCGGGGAGCTGTTTTTT
TRBV19	NA	TRBJ2-7	CASSYTGTSYEQYF	TGTGCCAGTAGTTACACAGGGACCTCCTACGAGCAGTACTTC
TRBV18	NA	TRBJ2-7	CASSPEKESTPAYF	TGTGCCAGCTCACCCGAAAAGGAGTCTACACCGGCGTACTTC
TRBV2	TRBD1	TRBJ2-7	CASSATGFREQYF	TGTGCCAGCAGTGCGACAGGGTTCCGCGAGCAGTACTTC
TRBV7-3	TRBD1	TRBJ2-7	CASTYRGRVYEQYF	TGTGCCAGCACCTACAGGGGGCGCGTATACGAGCAGTACTTC
TRBV7-3	NA	TRBJ2-7	CASSFGTTYEQYF	TGTGCCAGCAGCTTTGGCACAACCTACGAGCAGTACTTC
TRBV19	NA	TRBJ1-5	CASQEFMGNQPQHF	TGTGCCAGTCAAGAGTTTATGGGCAATCAGCCCCAGCATTTT
TRBV19	TRBD1	TRBJ2-1	CASSMDRGQGMDEQFF	TGTGCCAGTAGTATGGATCGGGGACAGGGGATGGATGAGCAGTTCTTC
TRBV18	NA	TRBJ1-5	CASSPRDNPSNQPQHF	TGTGCCAGCTCACCAAGGGACAATCCGAGCAATCAGCCCCAGCATTTT
TRBV30	NA	TRBJ2-7	CAWRDLRDTPYEQYF	TGTGCCTGGAGGGACCTCAGGGACACTCCGTACGAGCAGTACTTC
TRBV5-1	TRBD1	TRBJ1-4	CASSVGQGNEKLFF	TGCGCCAGCAGCGTTGGACAGGGTAATGAAAAACTGTTTTTT
TRBV19	TRBD2	TRBJ2-3	CASSPAGGTDTQYF	TGTGCCAGTAGTCCAGCGGGAGGAACAGATACGCAGTATTTT
TRBV2	TRBD2	TRBJ2-7	CASRGTSGPRYEQYF	TGTGCCAGCAGGGGGACTAGCGGGCCCCGGTACGAGCAGTACTTC
TRBV7-6	TRBD1	TRBJ2-3	CASSFSDRGADTQYF	TGTGCCAGCAGCTTTTCAGACAGGGGTGCAGATACGCAGTATTTT
TRBV7-7	NA	TRBJ2-7	CASSPGQGGVHEQYF	TGTGCTAGCAGCCCCGGACAGGGAGGGGTCCACGAGCAGTACTTC
TRBV11-2	NA	TRBJ2-7	CASSLEAFGTRDEQYF	TGTGCCAGCAGCTTAGAGGCCTTCGGGACTCGGGACGAGCAGTACTTC
TRBV6-1	TRBD1	TRBJ2-7	CASKLTRDRYEQYF	TGTGCCAGCAAGTTAACACGGGACAGATACGAGCAGTACTTC
TRBV5-1	NA	TRBJ2-7	CASSLTWRSGDEQYF	TGCGCCAGCAGCTTGACCTGGAGATCAGGGGACGAGCAGTACTTC
TRBV30	NA	TRBJ2-7	CAWNPGKGTYEQYF	TGTGCCTGGAACCCGGGAAAGGGTACCTACGAGCAGTACTTC
TRBV6-1	NA	TRBJ1-2	CASSGPGFGYTF	TGTGCCAGCAGTGGGCCGGGGTTTGGCTACACCTTC
TRBV6-5	TRBD2	TRBJ2-7	CASSPSGGLNHEQYF	TGTGCCAGCAGTCCGAGCGGGGGACTGAACCACGAGCAGTACTTC
TRBV5-1	NA	TRBJ2-1	CASSSLAGDEQFF	TGCGCCAGCAGCTCGTTGGCGGGCGATGAGCAGTTCTTC
TRBV6-6	NA	TRBJ1-1	CASSSRQADTEAFF	TGTGCCAGCAGTTCCCGCCAGGCCGACACTGAAGCTTTCTTT
TRBV30	TRBD1	TRBJ2-5	CAWDRVEETQYF	TGTGCCTGGGACAGGGTAGAAGAGACCCAGTACTTC
TRBV27	NA	TRBJ1-1	CASSLGRNTEAFF	TGTGCCAGCAGTTTAGGCAGAAACACTGAAGCTTTCTTT
TRBV6-5	TRBD1	TRBJ2-7	CASSYHPDRILYEQYF	TGTGCCAGCAGTTACCATCCGGACAGGATTCTCTACGAGCAGTACTTC
TRBV7-3	NA	TRBJ1-1	CASSPKPREWTEAFF	TGTGCCAGCAGCCCTAAACCCCGGGAATGGACTGAAGCTTTCTTT
TRBV4-1	TRBD1	TRBJ1-1	CASSPTVQGAGNTEAFF	TGCGCCAGCAGCCCGACGGTGCAGGGGGCGGGGAACACTGAAGCTTTCTTT
TRBV5-1	NA	TRBJ2-5	CASSLVREETQYF	TGCGCCAGCAGCTTGGTAAGAGAAGAGACCCAGTACTTC
TRBV18	TRBD1	TRBJ1-2	CASSPPLGTGAYGYTF	TGTGCCAGCTCACCACCCCTAGGGACAGGGGCCTATGGCTACACCTTC
TRBV6-1	NA	TRBJ1-1	CASSDVGHPVAEAFF	TGTGCCAGCAGTGACGTGGGACACCCAGTGGCTGAAGCTTTCTTT
TRBV6-1	TRBD2	TRBJ2-1	CASSELAGALNEQFF	TGTGCCAGCAGTGAACTAGCGGGGGCCCTCAATGAGCAGTTCTTC
TRBV6-5	TRBD2	TRBJ2-5	CASSSGLQETQYF	TGTGCCAGCAGTTCGGGACTACAAGAGACCCAGTACTTC
TRBV6-1	NA	TRBJ2-7	CASLQPQRTYEQYF	TGTGCCAGCTTGCAGCCCCAGAGGACCTACGAGCAGTACTTC
TRBV5-3	NA	TRBJ1-4	CAAGAGREKLFF	TGTGCCGCGGGGGCAGGGAGGGAAAAACTGTTTTTT
TRBV30	TRBD1	TRBJ2-1	CAWGTGLGSYNEQFF	TGTGCCTGGGGGACAGGTCTGGGCTCCTACAATGAGCAGTTCTTC
TRBV29-1	NA	TRBJ2-7	CSVNSGGEQYF	TGCAGCGTTAATTCCGGGGGCGAGCAGTACTTC
TRBV4-2	TRBD1	TRBJ2-5	CASSQDQGRGRETQYF	TGTGCCAGCAGCCAAGATCAAGGCAGGGGGCGAGAGACCCAGTACTTC
TRBV30	NA	TRBJ2-7	CAWSIGGYYEQYF	TGTGCCTGGAGTATTGGGGGCTACTACGAGCAGTACTTC
TRBV6-1	TRBD1	TRBJ2-1	CASSSGTGYNEQFF	TGTGCCAGCAGCTCCGGGACAGGTTACAATGAGCAGTTCTTC
TRBV4-1	NA	TRBJ1-5	CASSPDRNNQPQHF	TGCGCCAGCAGCCCGGACAGAAACAATCAGCCCCAGCATTTT
TRBV30	NA	TRBJ1-5	CAWSVGESQPQHF	TGTGCCTGGAGTGTTGGGGAGAGTCAGCCCCAGCATTTT
TRBV18	TRBD1	TRBJ2-2	CASSPSRQGGTGELFF	TGTGCCAGCTCACCCTCTAGACAGGGTGGCACCGGGGAGCTGTTTTTT
TRBV29-1	NA	TRBJ1-1	CSVVPGPAYTEAFF	TGCAGCGTTGTGCCAGGGCCCGCGTACACTGAAGCTTTCTTT
TRBV30	TRBD1	TRBJ2-5	CACVGTGDETQYF	TGTGCCTGCGTGGGGACAGGGGATGAGACCCAGTACTTC